Below, 18 T cell receptor beta chains from the same sample are listed, as sequenced in a study of blood T cell repertoires in COVID-19. Sequencing used immunoSEQ multiplex PCR; TCRdb keeps in-frame clones, though not all of them. This sample carries about 94,000 clones, about 80% of them seen once, and the ten largest clones take under 20%. Sequenced sample: peripheral blood. These receptors came from a human donor in a cohort sampled during active COVID-19.

The chain links TRBV18 to TRBJ1-1; tentatively, D is TRBD1 (5 bases). V shed 3 bases and J shed 3 bases, with 11 bases lying between them. Germline V gene sequence: CDR1 KGHSH, CDR2 LQKENI. The CDR3 is made up of 14 amino acids. CDR3 sequence (DNA): TGTGCCAGCTCACCGAACCGGGGGGACACTGAAGCTTTCTTT. It specifies CASSPNRGDTEAFF.

This clone has more than one count but fewer than ten. The rearrangement joins TRBV19 to TRBJ1-5, with D possibly being TRBD1 (5 bases). CDR1 and CDR2 from the germline V gene are LNHDA and SQIVND (reference sequence). V shed 0 bases and J shed 1 base, with 7 bases lying between them. This CDR3 is 15 amino acids long. CDR3 DNA: TGTGCCAGTAGTATAGATCGGGGGAGCAATCAGCCCCAGCATTTT. Translated, it gives CASSIDRGSNQPQHF.

The chain recombines TRBV28 with TRBJ2-7; D is possibly TRBD2 (5 bases). Trimming shortened V by 4 bases and J by 5 bases, and 18 bases separated the two germline ends. Germline V lookup: CDR1 MDHEN, CDR2 SYDVKM. This CDR3 spans 15 amino acids. The CDR3 DNA is TGTGCCAGCAGTTCCCCCACGGTCGGGATGAACGAGCAGTACTTC. Translated, it gives CASSSPTVGMNEQYF.

V is TRBV6-5 and J is TRBJ1-1; a weak D match, TRBD1 (5 bases). V was trimmed by 6 bases and J by 6 bases, leaving 20 bases between them. This CDR3 is built from 15 residues. Germline values: CDR1 MNHEY, CDR2 SVGAGI. In DNA, the CDR3 is TGTGCCAGCAGCCTATATACCGGGGGTAGCGCTGAAGCTTTCTTT. Translated, it gives CASSLYTGGSAEAFF.

This chain links TRBV7-9 with TRBJ1-1, with D possibly being TRBD1 (5 bases). The germline V and J ends were trimmed by 1 base and 10 bases, with 16 bases remaining between them. The CDR3 is 14 amino acids. The germline gives CDR1 SEHNR, CDR2 FQNEAQ (reference sequence). CDR3 in amino acids: CASSLGDSKAGAFF. The CDR3, as DNA: TGTGCCAGCAGCTTAGGGGACTCAAAGGCGGGAGCTTTCTTT.

The chain is built from TRBV30 and TRBJ1-2, with D hard to call. The CDR3 is 13 residues long. V shed 0 bases and J shed 5 bases, with 10 bases lying between them. Per germline, CDR1 GTSNPN and CDR2 SVGIG (reference sequence). CDR3 DNA: TGTGCCTGGAGTGTAAACTTCTATTATGGCTACACCTTC. This encodes CAWSVNFYYGYTF.

This chain links TRBV19 with TRBJ2-3, with TRBD1 as a possible D gene (6 bases). CDR1 is LNHDA, CDR2 SQIVND, per germline (reference sequence). Trimming cost V 3 bases and J 2 bases, with 12 bases left between them. This CDR3 contains 15 residues. Written as DNA, the CDR3 is TGTGCCAGTAGTATTAGGGGGAGACACACAGATACGCAGTATTTT. Its protein is CASSIRGRHTDTQYF.

This sequence joins TRBV7-9 and TRBJ2-1; possible D gene TRBD1, 5 bases. The V end was cut by 0 bases, the J end by 12 bases, with 12 bases between. This CDR3 has 13 residues. Germline V gene sequence: CDR1 SEHNR, CDR2 FQNEAQ (reference sequence). The CDR3 DNA sequence: TGTGCCAGCAGCTTAGCGGGCAGGGCATGGCAGTTCTTC. Translation: CASSLAGRAWQFF. The full variable domain, with the rest looked up from reference TRBV7-9 and TRBJ2-1, is DTGVSQNPRHKITKRGQNVTFRCDPISEHNRLYWYRQTLGQGPEFLTYFQNEAQLEKSRLLSDRFSAERPKGSFSTLEIQRTEQGDSAMYLCASSLAGRAWQFFGPGTRLTVL.

V is TRBV7-8 and J is TRBJ2-7, with 7 bases aligning to TRBD2. The CDR3 has 14 residues. Unmatched junction bases numbered 8, after V lost 5 bases and J lost 4 bases. Germline V gene lookup returns CDR1 SGHVS and CDR2 FQNEAQ. CDR3 coding DNA: TGTGCCAGCAGCCCTAGGGCGGGAGTGTACGAGCAGTACTTC. Translation gives CASSPRAGVYEQYF.

V is TRBV11-3 and J is TRBJ2-7; perhaps TRBD2 as D (6 bases). With 3 bases removed from V and 5 bases from J, the gap between germline ends came to 20 bases. The CDR3 loop spans 16 amino acids. CDR1 is SGHNT and CDR2 is YENEEA in the germline V gene. The CDR3 reads CASSLGLGRNFDEQYF. CDR3 DNA sequence: TGTGCCAGCAGCTTGGGCTTAGGGAGGAATTTTGACGAGCAGTACTTC.

This chain joins TRBV18 and TRBJ2-5; 13 positions agree with TRBD2. The CDR3 runs to 17 residues. The V gene's germline CDR1 is KGHSH and CDR2 LQKENI. V gave up 0 bases and J gave up 3 bases; unmatched junction bases: 4. This chain's CDR3 is CASSPPGLAGVKETQYF. Written as DNA, the CDR3 is TGTGCCAGCTCACCACCTGGACTAGCGGGAGTTAAAGAGACCCAGTACTTC.

In this sample, this clone turned up once. The chain recombines TRBV19 with TRBJ2-7, with a possible D match to TRBD1 (6 bases). CDR3 size: 14 residues. The germline CDR1 and CDR2 sequences are LNHDA and SQIVND (reference sequence). Trimming took off 5 bases at V and 2 bases at J, with 13 bases between the two ends. CDR3 DNA sequence: TGTGCCAGTAGTCCACAGACAGGTGCCTACGAGCAGTACTTC. It yields the protein CASSPQTGAYEQYF. Supplemented by reference TRBV19 and TRBJ2-7, the full variable domain reads DGGITQSPKYLFRKEGQNVTLSCEQNLNHDAMYWYRQDPGQGLRLIYYSQIVNDFQKGDIAEGYSVSREKKESFPLTVTSAQKNPTAFYLCASSPQTGAYEQYFGPGTRLTVT.

The chain employs TRBV5-1 and TRBJ2-7; D perhaps matches TRBD2 (6 bases). Trimming stripped 6 bases from V and 1 base from J, with 14 bases between. The CDR3 covers 14 residues. Germline V gives CDR1 SGHRS, CDR2 YFSETQ. CDR3 nucleotide sequence: TGCGCCAGCAACCGGGACTCATCTTCCTACGAGCAGTACTTC. Its protein product is CASNRDSSSYEQYF.

The J gene is TRBJ2-3, the V gene TRBV5-4; D possibly corresponds to TRBD2 (6 bases). The CDR3 is made up of 16 amino acids. V was trimmed by 4 bases and J by 2 bases, leaving 17 bases between them. Germline lookup yields CDR1 SGHNT and CDR2 YYREEE (reference sequence). Here the CDR3 reads CASSGSSAIFTDTQYF. The DNA for the CDR3 is TGTGCCAGCAGCGGATCTAGCGCGATTTTCACAGATACGCAGTATTTT.

This rearrangement joins TRBV7-9 to TRBJ1-1, with 8 bases identical to TRBD1. With V trimmed by 3 bases and J by 4 bases, 4 bases remained unmatched. The CDR3 totals 14 residues. Per the germline V gene, CDR1 is SEHNR and CDR2 is FQNEAQ (reference sequence). Written as DNA, the CDR3 is TGTGCCAGCAGCTTCGTCGACAGGGGCACTGAAGCTTTCTTT. As protein: CASSFVDRGTEAFF.

This chain links TRBV6-5 with TRBJ2-7; no definite D call. Germline values: CDR1 MNHEY, CDR2 SVGAGI. V was shortened by 0 bases and J by 3 bases, with 12 bases between the two germline ends. This CDR3 has 15 amino acids. Here the CDR3 reads CASSYSLGGGYEQYF. The CDR3 DNA is TGTGCCAGCAGTTACTCGCTCGGTGGCGGCTACGAGCAGTACTTC.

The chain combines TRBV10-3 with TRBJ2-7, with 11 bases lining up with TRBD1. V dropped 6 bases and J dropped 4; count of bases not matched to a gene: 11. In germline, CDR1 is ENHRY, CDR2 SYGVKD. CDR3 size: 16 residues. For the CDR3, the DNA is TGTGCCATCAGGGACAGGGGGCTGACGGGGGCATACGAGCAGTACTTC. Its translation: CAIRDRGLTGAYEQYF.

In regard to this clone: Sequence at one end of the junction differs from germline and may be a read error. The CDR3 protein is CASSIGRTGVGIVF. In nucleotides, the CDR3 is TGTGCCAGTAGTATAGGGAGGACAGGGGTCGGGATTGTCTTC. This chain joins TRBV19 and TRBJ2-1; 9 nucleotides align to TRBD1. This CDR3 region has 14 residues. CDR1 is LNHDA, CDR2 SQIVND, per germline (reference sequence).